These T cell receptor beta chains were read from a single sample in a study of T cell repertoires and Cas9 in healthy adults. Sequencing used immunoSEQ multiplex PCR; TCRdb keeps in-frame clones, though not all of them. The sample shows tens of thousands of clones, about 90% of them seen only once. Input material: CD4+ effector T cells (CD127+, CD25-, CD137-, CD154-) from PBMCs; culture status not recorded. Receptor source: a human donor in good health. Both conserved end residues are part of each CDR3. A D gene is named only where the DNA matches it firmly. Not every row has a clone size; where given, it reads once, few, many or a size class.

clone size	V gene	J gene	D gene	CDR3 DNA	CDR3 protein
once	TRBV18	TRBJ2-3	-	TGTGCCAGCTCACTCCTTATGCTAGCGCAGACAGATACGCAGTATTTT	CASSLLMLAQTDTQYF
few	TRBV4-1	TRBJ1-1	-	TGCGCCAGCAGCCAAAACGACGGTGAAGCTTTCTTT	CASSQNDGEAFF
once	TRBV7-6	TRBJ2-5	-	TGTGCCAGCAGCCTCAATGCGGCTGTCGAGACCCAGTACTTC	CASSLNAAVETQYF
-	TRBV27	TRBJ2-1	TRBD2	TGTGCCAGCAGTTCCTCCGTGTTAGCGGGGGCCTCCTACAATGAGCAGTTCTTC	CASSSSVLAGASYNEQFF
-	TRBV28	TRBJ1-1	-	TGTGCCAGCAGTTTGTGGGGTGGACGGGACACTGAAGCTTTCTTT	CASSLWGGRDTEAFF
-	TRBV18	TRBJ1-1	TRBD1	TGTGCCAGCTCACACTCCGGGACAGAGAACACTGAAGCTTTCTTT	CASSHSGTENTEAFF
-	TRBV5-1	TRBJ1-2	TRBD1	TGCGCCAGCAGCTTAACAGGGGATAACTATGGCTACACCTTC	CASSLTGDNYGYTF
-	TRBV6-6	TRBJ2-3	TRBD1	TGTGCCAGCAGCCTGGGACAGGGGGTCACAGATACGCAGTATTTT	CASSLGQGVTDTQYF
-	TRBV6-5	TRBJ1-2	TRBD1	TGTGCCAGCAGTAGACAGGGAACTAACTATGGCTACACCTTC	CASSRQGTNYGYTF
once	TRBV5-1	TRBJ2-5	TRBD1	TGCGCCAGCAGCACCAGGGGGCGGGAGACCCAGTACTTC	CASSTRGRETQYF
-	TRBV30	TRBJ2-7	-	TGTGCCTGGAGTACCCTCCACTCTGTCTACGAGCAGTACTTC	CAWSTLHSVYEQYF
-	TRBV6-1	TRBJ1-1	-	TGTGCCAGCAGTGAAAGGATTGGTCGGCAGAGAAACACTGAAGCTTTCTTT	CASSERIGRQRNTEAFF
-	TRBV6-4	TRBJ2-2	-	TGTGCCAGCAGTGCGTCCCCGGGTACCGGGGAGCTGTTTTTT	CASSASPGTGELFF
few	TRBV7-7	TRBJ2-3	TRBD2	TGTGCTAGCAGCCCTAGCGGAACCACAGATACGCAGTATTTT	CASSPSGTTDTQYF
-	TRBV28	TRBJ2-7	TRBD1	TGTGCCAGCAGTCCCGGGACAGACGCCCGGGGGCAGTACTTC	CASSPGTDARGQYF
once	TRBV4-3	TRBJ1-6	-	TGCGCCAGCAGCCAAGACCGGCCGCTTTCTAACTATAATTCACCCCTCCACTTT	CASSQDRPLSNYNSPLHF
-	TRBV5-1	TRBJ1-2	TRBD1	TGCGCCAGCAGCTTGGCCGACAGGGGGGATTATGGCTACACCTTC	CASSLADRGDYGYTF
-	TRBV15	TRBJ1-2	-	TGTGCCACCAGCAAGGGCGGACAGTATGGCTACACCTTC	CATSKGGQYGYTF
-	TRBV5-1	TRBJ2-1	-	TGCGCCAGCAGCTTCGGACAGTCCAATGAGCAGTTCTTC	CASSFGQSNEQFF
-	TRBV2	TRBJ2-7	-	TGTGCCAGCAGTGAAAGGCTACCTTACGAGCAGTACTTC	CASSERLPYEQYF
once	TRBV11-3	TRBJ2-1	TRBD2	TGTGCCAGCAGCTTAAGCAGGGAGGGCGAGCAGTTCTTC	CASSLSREGEQFF
-	TRBV11-3	TRBJ2-5	TRBD1	TGTGCCAGCAGCTTAGGACAGGGAGTAGCAGAGACCCAGTACTTC	CASSLGQGVAETQYF
-	TRBV4-1	TRBJ2-7	-	TGCGCCAGCAGCCAACCGGGACTGGGGTTCGAGCAGTACTTC	CASSQPGLGFEQYF
-	TRBV5-4	TRBJ2-1	-	TGTGCCAGCAGCCTATACCTCGCGTCGCGCTACAATGAGCAGTTCTTC	CASSLYLASRYNEQFF
-	TRBV6-5	TRBJ1-5	-	TGTGCCAGCAGACCGGACAGAAATAGCAATCAGCCCCAGCATTTT	CASRPDRNSNQPQHF
-	TRBV29-1	TRBJ2-5	-	TGCAGCGTTGAATTTATAAGCCTCCAAGAGACCCAGTACTTC	CSVEFISLQETQYF
-	TRBV6-6	TRBJ1-1	-	TGTGCCAGCAGTTCGAAGACGGGGAACACTGAAGCTTTCTTT	CASSSKTGNTEAFF
-	TRBV4-2	TRBJ2-7	TRBD2	TGTGCCAGCAGCCAAGATGGGGGGAGAGCGGGGTCCTACGAGCAGTACTTC	CASSQDGGRAGSYEQYF
few	TRBV19	TRBJ1-5	-	TGTGCCAGTAGTCCCCAACAGGGCAATCAGCCCCAGCATTTT	CASSPQQGNQPQHF
-	TRBV28	TRBJ2-7	TRBD1	TGTGCCAGCAGTCGAGGGGGCGCGGTCCACGAGCAGTACTTC	CASSRGGAVHEQYF
-	TRBV5-6	TRBJ2-5	-	TGTGCCAGCAGCTTCGGTCAAGAGACCCAGTACTTC	CASSFGQETQYF
few	TRBV5-1	TRBJ2-4	-	TGCGCCAGCAGCTTGGGGGCCTATGGGGGTAGAGCCAAAAACATTCAGTACTTC	CASSLGAYGGRAKNIQYF
-	TRBV2	TRBJ2-1	-	TGTGCCAGCGTCGAGGAACAGTACAATGAGCAGTTCTTC	CASVEEQYNEQFF
-	TRBV28	TRBJ2-1	TRBD2	TGTGCCAGCACCTCGGGACTAGCGGGCCCTTCCTACAATGAGCAGTTCTTC	CASTSGLAGPSYNEQFF
once	TRBV2	TRBJ1-6	-	TGTGCCAGCAGTCTCGACATTTCACCCCTCCACTTT	CASSLDISPLHF
-	TRBV27	TRBJ2-1	-	TGTGCCAGCAGTTTGGGAACCGGCTCCTACAATGAGCAGTTCTTC	CASSLGTGSYNEQFF
-	TRBV7-2	TRBJ1-1	-	TGTGCCAGCAGCCAGATTTCAGGGAATGGGGTCACTGAAGCTTTCTTT	CASSQISGNGVTEAFF
few	TRBV11-2	TRBJ1-1	-	TGTGCCAGCAGCTTAGATCGGGGGGCAGCTTTCTTT	CASSLDRGAAFF
-	TRBV6-1	TRBJ2-7	-	TGTGCCAGCAGTCGAGAGGTCTACGAGCAGTACTTC	CASSREVYEQYF
-	TRBV6-1	TRBJ1-1	-	TGTGCCAGCAGTTTCGCCTTCAGGGGTTTCTTT	CASSFAFRGFF
-	TRBV2	TRBJ2-7	-	TGTGCCAGCAGTGACCGGGGAACCTACGAGCAGTACTTC	CASSDRGTYEQYF
-	TRBV5-1	TRBJ1-2	-	TGCGCCAGCAGCTTGATTCCGACAGAAGATTATGGCTACACCTTC	CASSLIPTEDYGYTF
-	TRBV5-1	TRBJ1-6	-	TGCGCCAGCCGAAGGGGCGGGGATATGTCCTATAATTCACCCCTCCACTTT	CASRRGGDMSYNSPLHF
-	TRBV4-1	TRBJ2-3	-	TGCGCCAGCAGCCAAGATCGTGGGATCATCACAGATACGCAGTATTTT	CASSQDRGIITDTQYF
-	TRBV27	TRBJ2-1	-	TGTGCCAGCAGTCCCCAGGGGGAGGGGGAGTTCTTC	CASSPQGEGEFF
-	TRBV20-1	TRBJ1-1	-	TGCAGTGCCAGAGTGAACACTGAAGCTTTCTTT	CSARVNTEAFF
-	TRBV5-4	TRBJ2-7	-	TGTGCCAGCAGCTTGACAGGGTCGTACGAGCAGTACTTC	CASSLTGSYEQYF
-	TRBV5-1	TRBJ1-2	TRBD1	TGCGCCAGCAGCACAGGGACAGGGATCTATGGCTACACCTTC	CASSTGTGIYGYTF
-	TRBV5-1	TRBJ1-2	-	TGCGCCAGCAGCTTGGATCCGGGGACCAAGACGGACTACACCTTC	CASSLDPGTKTDYTF
-	TRBV29-1	TRBJ1-1	-	TGCAGCGTTTGCCTGGCCCCGGGGACTGAAGCTTTCTTT	CSVCLAPGTEAFF
-	TRBV19	TRBJ2-5	TRBD2	TGTGCCAGTAGGCTAGCGGGAGAGACCCAGTACTTC	CASRLAGETQYF
-	TRBV28	TRBJ2-5	-	TGTGCCAGCAGGGGGGGCTCCGCGACCCAGTACTTC	CASRGGSATQYF
-	TRBV4-2	TRBJ2-5	-	TGTGCCAGCAGCCCGGAGGGCGATCAGGTGTCCCAGTACTTC	CASSPEGDQVSQYF
-	TRBV19	TRBJ2-2	-	TGTGCCAGTAGTAGGGACCCCTCTAGCCTCGGGGAGCTGTTTTTT	CASSRDPSSLGELFF
-	TRBV7-9	TRBJ1-2	-	TGTGCCAGCAGCTTACGGGCCGGGGGCGACTATGGCTACACCTTC	CASSLRAGGDYGYTF
-	TRBV4-2	TRBJ2-2	-	TGTGCCAGCAGCGTGGACAGAAACACCGGGGAGCTGTTTTTT	CASSVDRNTGELFF
-	TRBV28	TRBJ1-2	-	TGTGCCAGCAGTCCGGACTCCTATGGCTACACCTTC	CASSPDSYGYTF